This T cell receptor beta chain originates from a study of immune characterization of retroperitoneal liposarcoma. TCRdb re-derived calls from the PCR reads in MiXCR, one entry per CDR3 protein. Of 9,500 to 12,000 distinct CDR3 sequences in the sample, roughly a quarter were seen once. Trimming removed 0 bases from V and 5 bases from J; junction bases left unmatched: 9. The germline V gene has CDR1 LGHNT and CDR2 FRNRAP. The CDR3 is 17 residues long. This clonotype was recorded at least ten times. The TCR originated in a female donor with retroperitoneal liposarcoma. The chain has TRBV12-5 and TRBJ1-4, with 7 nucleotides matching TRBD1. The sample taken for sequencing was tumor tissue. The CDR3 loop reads CASGLVQGQGFNEKLFF. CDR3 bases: TGTGCTAGTGGTTTGGTACAGGGGCAGGGCTTCAATGAAAAACTGTTTTTT.